Following are 2 T cell receptor beta chains from one sample sequenced in a study of OX40 agonist ivuxolimab in advanced cancers. Assay used: immunoSEQ multiplex PCR; TCRdb lists only in-frame clones, some missing. This repertoire shows 90,000 to 100,000 clones, nearly 90% found once; its top ten account for just over 0.15%. The sample was CD4+ or CD8+ T cells sorted from blood, taken in a trial of the OX40 agonist ivuxolimab. These receptor sequences come from an adult with an advanced solid tumor such as melanoma, head and neck, liver or kidney cancer.

The CDR3 spells CASSNAGGPFEAFF. Written as DNA, the CDR3 is TGTGCCAGCAGTAACGCTGGAGGCCCTTTTGAAGCTTTCTTT. The V call is TRBV6-5, the J call TRBJ1-1; D uncertain. The CDR3 is 14 amino acids. Germline-derived CDR1 and CDR2 are MNHEY and SVGAGI. Trimming took 5 bases from V and 7 from J, leaving 17 bases between them.

This clone was observed a few times. The chain couples TRBV7-7 to TRBJ2-1, with 9 bases aligning to TRBD1. This CDR3 region has 14 residues. Germline lookup yields CDR1 SSHAT and CDR2 FNYEAQ (reference sequence). V was pared by 3 bases and J by 9 bases, with 6 bases of the junction left unmatched. The CDR3, as DNA: TGTGCCAGCAGCTTTCGACAGGGGGTGGGTGAGCAGTTCTTC. Its translation is CASSFRQGVGEQFF.